The clone carrying this TCR beta chain came up once. The record originates from a study of OX40 agonist ivuxolimab in advanced cancers. TCRdb's table, derived via immunoSEQ multiplex PCR, lists solely in-frame clones and lacks some. The data show tens of thousands of clones, roughly 90% seen once. The TCR sequence derives from an adult with an advanced solid tumor such as melanoma, head and neck, liver or kidney cancer. The sequenced sample was CD4+ or CD8+ T cells sorted from blood, obtained in a trial of the OX40 agonist ivuxolimab.

For the CDR3, the DNA is TGTGCCAGCAGCTTGGGAGCGACAGGGGGGTTCTCGGTCAACGTCCTGACTTTC. Amino acid sequence: CASSLGATGGFSVNVLTF. This rearrangement joins TRBV5-8 to TRBJ2-6; 9 positions agree with TRBD1. This CDR3 spans 18 amino acids. Losses at the gene ends were 0 bases for V and 9 bases for J; bases not matched to a gene: 13. Germline CDR1 reads SGHTS; CDR2 reads YDEGEE.